Presented here are 15 T cell receptor beta chains from one specimen sequenced in a study of blood T cell repertoires in COVID-19. Only in-frame clones appear in the TCRdb table, and some are missing; sequencing was by immunoSEQ multiplex PCR. The repertoire has 220,000 or so clones, 82% of them found once; the top ten carry around 8%. The source material was peripheral blood. The source is a woman aged 80 or over with COVID-19, enrolled during active disease.

The chain has TRBV6-5 and TRBJ1-5; weak D call: TRBD1 (6 bases). This CDR3 region has 14 residues. CDR1 and CDR2 (germline): MNHEY, SVGAGI. The V and J ends lost 4 bases and 7 bases respectively, with 14 bases between them. CDR3 DNA sequence: TGTGCCAGCAGTTCAACAGGGCCTAACCAGCCCCAGCATTTT. It yields the protein CASSSTGPNQPQHF.

The V call is TRBV9, the J call TRBJ2-7; D gene uncertain. The CDR3 is 15 residues long. Trimming shortened V by 0 bases and J by 3 bases, and 13 bases separated the two germline ends. Per the germline V gene, CDR1 is SGDLS and CDR2 is YYNGEE. CDR3 DNA: TGTGCCAGCAGCGTAGGGGCAGGCCCCGTCTACGAGCAGTACTTC. Translated: CASSVGAGPVYEQYF.

This sequence joins TRBV4-2 and TRBJ2-7; the D gene is possibly TRBD2 (5 bases). The CDR3 has 17 residues. The V end lost 1 base, the J end lost 0 bases, and 16 bases lay between the germline ends. Germline CDR1 reads LGHNA; CDR2 reads YNFKEQ. CDR3 amino acids: CASSQVVFPGSSYEQYF. As DNA, the CDR3 is TGTGCCAGCAGCCAAGTGGTTTTCCCGGGGAGCTCCTACGAGCAGTACTTC.

This chain connects TRBV3-1 (or the pseudogene TRBV3-2) to TRBJ2-3; D unclear. Deletions cut 6 bases from V and 6 bases from J, with 10 bases between. The CDR3 loop spans 12 amino acids. The germline V gene encodes CDR1 LGHDT and CDR2 YNNKEL (reference sequence). CDR3 DNA: TGTGCCAGCAGTCGACGACTGGATACGCAGTATTTT. Its translation is CASSRRLDTQYF.

The chain has TRBV6-2 or TRBV6-3 and TRBJ1-2, with D uncertain. With 2 bases removed from V and 0 bases from J, the gap between germline ends came to 7 bases. CDR3 length: 14 amino acids. Germline V lookup: CDR1 MNHEY, CDR2 SVGEGT. CDR3 residues: CASSYRGTNYGYTF. CDR3 in DNA: TGTGCCAGCAGTTACCGGGGAACTAACTATGGCTACACCTTC.

V usage is TRBV15 and J usage is TRBJ1-6; 7 nucleotides agree with TRBD1. V lost 5 bases, J lost 4 bases, and 23 bases stayed unmatched. The CDR3 length is 21 residues. Germline CDR1 LNHNV, CDR2 YYDKDF (reference sequence). This chain's CDR3 is CATSENLDRVSPGSYNSPLHF. In nucleotides, the CDR3 is TGTGCCACCAGCGAGAATCTCGACAGGGTCTCACCCGGGAGTTATAATTCACCCCTCCACTTT.

This clone was counted a few times. V gene TRBV5-5 combines with J gene TRBJ1-5; maybe TRBD1 (6 bases). The CDR3 covers 15 residues. V was trimmed by 0 bases and J by 2 bases, leaving 9 bases between them. The germline CDR1 and CDR2 sequences are SGHKS and YYEKEE (reference sequence). DNA for the CDR3: TGTGCCAGCAGCTTGGAGGCAGGGGGCAATCAGCCCCAGCATTTT. Protein: CASSLEAGGNQPQHF. Variable domain in full (rest from reference TRBV5-5 and TRBJ1-5): DAGVTQSPTHLIKTRGQQVTLRCSPISGHKSVSWYQQVLGQGPQFIFQYYEKEERGRGNFPDRFSARQFPNYSSELNVNALLLGDSALYLCASSLEAGGNQPQHFGDGTRLSIL.

The rearrangement links TRBV6-6 to TRBJ1-5; 10 bases are a match to TRBD1. The CDR3 has 16 amino acids. Germline V gene sequence: CDR1 MNHNY, CDR2 SVGAGI (reference sequence). Trimming removed 7 bases from V and 4 bases from J; junction bases left unmatched: 10. Here the CDR3 DNA reads TGTGCCAGCATCGATTCGGACAGGGGGGAAAATCAGCCCCAGCATTTT. Translation gives CASIDSDRGENQPQHF.

The chain is built from TRBV7-9 and TRBJ1-2, with D possibly TRBD1 on 5 matching bases. Germline V CDR1 and CDR2: SEHNR, FQNEAQ (reference sequence). The CDR3 length is 14 residues. V gave up 5 bases and J gave up 4 bases, with 14 bases separating them. The CDR3 is CASSRGSGGYGYTF. CDR3 coding DNA: TGTGCCAGCAGCCGAGGTTCGGGGGGCTATGGCTACACCTTC.

The chain joins TRBV6-5 to TRBJ1-1; D unclear. V was trimmed by 5 bases and J by 1 base, leaving 14 bases between them. CDR1 and CDR2 (germline): MNHEY, SVGAGI. This CDR3 spans 15 amino acids. The CDR3 here is CASSPAFVQNTEAFF. CDR3 in DNA: TGTGCCAGCAGTCCCGCGTTCGTCCAGAACACTGAAGCTTTCTTT.

The chain couples TRBV5-6 to TRBJ1-2; possible D gene TRBD1, 5 bases. The CDR3 loop spans 17 amino acids. Germline CDR1 reads SGHDT; CDR2 reads YYEEEE. V was pared by 4 bases and J by 8 bases, with 27 bases between. This chain's CDR3 is CASSLGPQGTVAWGYTF. The CDR3 region has the DNA TGTGCCAGCAGCCTGGGGCCCCAGGGAACGGTCGCATGGGGCTACACCTTC.

The chain recombines TRBV6-6 with TRBJ2-1; TRBD2 agrees at 8 bases. Trimming cost V 6 bases and J 5 bases; bases outside gene matches: 9. CDR3 length: 15 amino acids. The V gene's germline CDR1 is MNHNY and CDR2 SVGAGI (reference sequence). The CDR3 reads CASSPSGRRDNEQFF. The CDR3 nucleotides read TGTGCCAGCAGCCCCAGCGGGAGAAGAGACAATGAGCAGTTCTTC.

The chain recombines TRBV9 with TRBJ2-1; D unresolved. Trimming removed 4 bases at V and 6 bases at J, with 20 bases between. Germline V gives CDR1 SGDLS, CDR2 YYNGEE. The CDR3 is 16 amino acids. This chain's CDR3 is CASSPTLPAGGNEQFF. The CDR3 DNA follows: TGTGCCAGCAGCCCCACTCTACCCGCCGGCGGCAATGAGCAGTTCTTC.

This clone was seen a few times. J is TRBJ1-1 and V is TRBV4-1, with D possibly TRBD1 on 5 matching bases. Trimming cost V 3 bases and J 4 bases, with 15 bases left between them. The CDR3 totals 15 residues. Germline CDR1 MGHRA, CDR2 YSYEKL. DNA for the CDR3: TGCGCCAGCAGCCAGTCGGTTGGGGGGACCACTGAAGCTTTCTTT. Protein sequence: CASSQSVGGTTEAFF.

The chain employs TRBV4-3 and TRBJ1-1; D is unclear. V shed 1 base and J shed 1 base, with 4 bases lying between them. There are 13 residues in the CDR3. CDR1 and CDR2 from the germline V gene are LGHNA and YSLEER. The CDR3 nucleotides are TGCGCCAGCAGCCAAGTAAAGAACACTGAAGCTTTCTTT. Translation: CASSQVKNTEAFF.